The 27 T cell receptor beta chains in this list originate from one sample, sequenced in a study of control samples from healthy donors and cancer patients. The protocol was immunoSEQ multiplex PCR, while the TCRdb copy is restricted to in-frame clones and leaves out a portion. The profile covers some 120,000 clones, with approximately 90% appearing a single time and around 8.9% taken by the ten largest. Specimen: blood. These receptors all stem from a man aged 18 to 29 in good health.

The chain recombines TRBV7-9 with TRBJ2-7; 11 bases match TRBD2. V gave up 5 bases and J gave up 0 bases; unmatched junction bases: 3. Germline CDR1 and CDR2: SEHNR and FQNEAQ (reference sequence). The length of the CDR3 is 15 residues. The CDR3 loop is CASSGLAGDSYEQYF. The CDR3 coding sequence is TGTGCCAGCAGCGGACTAGCGGGTGACTCCTACGAGCAGTACTTC.

The J gene is TRBJ1-6, the V gene TRBV10-3; D is ambiguous. Germline loops: CDR1 ENHRY, CDR2 SYGVKD. V was clipped by 2 bases and J by 0 bases, with 14 bases between them. This CDR3 spans 18 amino acids. CDR3 loop: CAISETWTGSSYNSPLHF. The CDR3 coding sequence is TGTGCCATCAGTGAGACTTGGACGGGCAGCTCCTATAATTCACCCCTCCACTTT.

This clone has only a few counts. The rearrangement uses TRBV6-5 and TRBJ1-2, with 7 bases that match TRBD1. V gave up 5 bases and J gave up 3 bases; unmatched junction bases: 9. CDR1 is MNHEY and CDR2 is SVGAGI in the germline V gene. The CDR3 extends over 15 amino acids. Here the CDR3 reads CASSQRDRVYYGYTF. The CDR3 DNA sequence: TGTGCCAGCAGTCAACGAGACAGGGTCTACTATGGCTACACCTTC.

The chain employs TRBV27 and TRBJ2-2; the D is unclear. CDR1 and CDR2 (germline): MNHEY, SMNVEV (reference sequence). The CDR3 loop spans 15 amino acids. The ends were cut back, 2 bases at V and 4 bases at J, with 11 bases in the middle. Here the CDR3 reads CASSLRPFGTGELFF. Written as DNA, the CDR3 is TGTGCCAGCAGTTTAAGGCCCTTTGGCACCGGGGAGCTGTTTTTT.

The chain links TRBV12-5 to TRBJ1-5; 7 bases match TRBD1. CDR3 length: 13 amino acids. J gave up 6 bases and V 6 bases, and 5 bases lay outside the gene matches. CDR1 and CDR2 (germline): LGHNT, FRNRAP. CDR3 sequence reads: CASGRGGGQPQHF. CDR3 sequence (DNA): TGTGCTAGTGGAAGAGGGGGCGGTCAGCCCCAGCATTTT.

The CDR3 DNA sequence: TGTGCCAGCAGTGAAGAACAGCCCCTGGATGAAAAACTGTTTTTT. It is translated as CASSEEQPLDEKLFF. The chain joins TRBV2 to TRBJ1-4; D is unclear. V was cut by 1 base and J by 6 bases, with 12 bases left in between. Germline lookup yields CDR1 SNHLY and CDR2 FYNNEI. This CDR3 is 15 amino acids long.

This chain joins TRBV4-2 and TRBJ1-5; 7 bases align to TRBD1. Trimming at V came to 4 bases and at J to 1 base, leaving 4 bases not matched to a gene. There are 15 residues in the CDR3. The germline V gene has CDR1 LGHNA and CDR2 YNFKEQ. CDR3 region: CASSRDSISNQPQHF. The CDR3 DNA sequence: TGTGCCAGCAGCCGGGACAGCATAAGCAATCAGCCCCAGCATTTT.

CDR3 DNA: TGCAGCGTCGCCCCCGCGAAGGGGACCTACGAGCAGTACTTC. It is translated as CSVAPAKGTYEQYF. The rearrangement links TRBV29-1 to TRBJ2-7; D may be TRBD1 (5 bases). With 6 bases removed from V and 2 bases from J, the gap between germline ends came to 17 bases. The CDR3 covers 14 residues. Germline CDR1 SQVTM, CDR2 ANQGSEA.

This rearrangement joins TRBV15 to TRBJ1-1, with D possibly TRBD1 on 6 matching bases. The germline V and J ends were trimmed by 5 bases and 2 bases, with 18 bases remaining between them. CDR1 LNHNV and CDR2 YYDKDF come from the germline V gene (reference sequence). The CDR3 sequence is 16 residues long. The CDR3 nucleotides read TGTGCCACCAGCGGATTTATCTTGGGACACAACACTGAAGCTTTCTTT. Its protein is CATSGFILGHNTEAFF.

J is TRBJ1-2 and V is TRBV14, with 9 bases lining up with TRBD1. V lost 2 bases and J lost 6; bases outside the gene matches: 4. Germline CDR1 is SGHDN and CDR2 is FVKESK. CDR3 length: 14 residues. CDR3 bases: TGTGCCAGCAGCCAACCGGGACAGGGCCATGGCTACACCTTC. Translation: CASSQPGQGHGYTF.

This chain uses TRBV27 with TRBJ1-2; 7 nucleotides align to TRBD1. The CDR3 totals 14 residues. CDR1 and CDR2 (germline): MNHEY, SMNVEV (reference sequence). The J segment lost 7 bases and the V segment lost 3 bases, leaving 8 bases of the junction unmatched. CDR3 residues: CASSLTTGSGGYTF. The CDR3 nucleotides read TGTGCCAGCAGTTTGACGACAGGGTCTGGTGGCTACACCTTC.

The chain is built from TRBV10-3 and TRBJ1-3, with D hard to call. V was trimmed by 3 bases and J by 0 bases, leaving 9 bases between them. The V gene's germline CDR1 is ENHRY and CDR2 SYGVKD. The CDR3 consists of 15 residues. The CDR3 nucleotides are TGTGCCATCAGTGATTCCGCAAACTCTGGAAACACCATATATTTT. It encodes CAISDSANSGNTIYF.

This chain connects TRBV20-1 to TRBJ1-4; 12 positions agree with TRBD1. The V gene's germline CDR1 is DFQATT and CDR2 SNEGSKA (reference sequence). J lost 2 bases, V lost 3 bases, and 4 bases had no gene match. The CDR3 loop spans 16 amino acids. CDR3 loop: CSASGDRGHTNEKLFF. The CDR3 DNA sequence: TGCAGTGCTAGTGGGGACAGGGGGCACACTAATGAAAAACTGTTTTTT.

The chain employs TRBV21-1 and TRBJ1-3; the table's D call TRBD1 went unverified against the DNA. TRBV21-1 is a pseudogene locus. This CDR3 is 19 amino acids long. The CDR3 DNA sequence: TGTGCCAGCAGCAAAGGTTTAATCCGGGACAGCGAAGTACGGGACACCATATATTTT. This gives the protein CASSKGLIRDSEVRDTIYF.

V gene TRBV3-1 (or the pseudogene TRBV3-2) combines with J gene TRBJ2-7, with D perhaps being TRBD1 or TRBD2 (5 bases each). Germline assignment: CDR1 LGHDT and CDR2 YNNKEL (reference sequence). The length of the CDR3 is 15 residues. V lost 0 bases and J 2 bases, leaving 11 bases between the germline ends. CDR3 loop: CASSQEGRVPYEQYF. The CDR3 DNA is TGTGCCAGCAGCCAAGAGGGACGGGTACCCTACGAGCAGTACTTC.

J is TRBJ2-5 and V is TRBV19; 8 nucleotides line up with TRBD1. The CDR3 loop spans 14 amino acids. CDR1 is LNHDA, CDR2 SQIVND, per germline (reference sequence). V shed 5 bases, J shed 5 bases, and the junction held 7 bases outside the gene matches. CDR3 DNA sequence: TGTGCCAGTAGTGCATCAGGGGGCTTGGAGACCCAGTACTTC. This codes for CASSASGGLETQYF.

This chain connects TRBV9 to TRBJ1-5, with D possibly being TRBD1 (5 bases). The V end was cut by 4 bases, the J end by 7 bases, with 18 bases between. Germline assignment: CDR1 SGDLS and CDR2 YYNGEE. The CDR3 is 15 amino acids. DNA of the CDR3: TGTGCCAGCAGCCCAGTCGGGGACCCTAGGCAGCCCCAGCATTTT. Protein: CASSPVGDPRQPQHF.

V usage is TRBV30 and J usage is TRBJ1-1, with D possibly being TRBD1 (5 bases). V was cut by 3 bases and J by 4 bases, with 9 bases left in between. This CDR3 region has 12 residues. Germline values: CDR1 GTSNPN, CDR2 SVGIG (reference sequence). The CDR3 sequence is CAWRGVSTEAFF. CDR3 DNA sequence: TGTGCCTGGAGAGGGGTGTCCACTGAAGCTTTCTTT. The complete variable domain, with remaining parts taken from reference TRBV30 and TRBJ1-1, reads SQTIHQWPATLVQPVGSPLSLECTVEGTSNPNLYWYRQAAGRGLQLLFYSVGIGQISSEVPQNLSASRPQDRQFILSSKKLLLSDSGFYLCAWRGVSTEAFFGQGTRLTVV.

This chain connects TRBV7-3 to TRBJ2-5; no reliable D call. Trimming took 5 bases from V and 1 from J, leaving 8 bases between them. The CDR3 totals 13 residues. The V gene's germline CDR1 is SGHTA and CDR2 FQGTGA. In DNA, the CDR3 is TGTGCCAGCAGCCCAGGATTCCAAGAGACCCAGTACTTC. Amino acid sequence: CASSPGFQETQYF. Complete variable domain (other parts from reference TRBV7-3 and TRBJ2-5): GAGVSQTPSNKVTEKGKYVELRCDPISGHTALYWYRQSLGQGPEFLIYFQGTGAADDSGLPNDRFFAVRPEGSVSTLKIQRTERGDSAVYLCASSPGFQETQYFGPGTRLLVL.

The chain links TRBV7-9 to TRBJ2-1; 9 nucleotides match TRBD2. Per germline, CDR1 SEHNR and CDR2 FQNEAQ (reference sequence). Trimming at V came to 6 bases and at J to 0 bases, leaving 6 bases not matched to a gene. This CDR3 spans 16 amino acids. The CDR3 region is CASSPPGLASYNEQFF. In DNA, the CDR3 is TGTGCCAGCAGTCCCCCGGGACTAGCCTCCTACAATGAGCAGTTCTTC.

The chain is built from TRBV11-1 and TRBJ1-2, with 8 bases aligning to TRBD1. The germline CDR1 and CDR2 sequences are SGHAT and FQDESV (reference sequence). Trimming at V came to 6 bases and at J to 4 bases, leaving 4 bases not matched to a gene. The CDR3 is made up of 13 amino acids. The CDR3 DNA is TGTGCCAGCAGTTCCGGACAGGGCTATGGCTACACCTTC. Residues: CASSSGQGYGYTF.

The chain has TRBV3-1 (or the pseudogene TRBV3-2) and TRBJ1-3; TRBD1 matches 8 bases. J lost 4 bases, V lost 1 base, and 12 bases had no gene match. CDR3 size: 18 residues. The germline V gene has CDR1 LGHDT and CDR2 YNNKEL (reference sequence). This CDR3 reads CASSQARARQGWGNTIYF. The DNA of the CDR3 is TGTGCCAGCAGCCAAGCCCGAGCGAGACAGGGGTGGGGAAACACCATATATTTT.

The gene calls are TRBV12-3 or TRBV12-4 and TRBJ1-4; D uncertain. V shed 3 bases and J shed 4 bases, with 6 bases lying between them. The CDR3 is 13 amino acids. The DNA of the CDR3 is TGTGCCAGCAGTTTCATGGGTAATGAAAAACTGTTTTTT. Its protein is CASSFMGNEKLFF.

This clone is deemed medium-sized (0.01 to 0.1%). Other DNA variants within this sample encode the same CDR3. The chain combines TRBV18 with TRBJ1-2; no clear D gene. V was shortened by 0 bases and J by 5 bases, with 10 bases between the two germline ends. The CDR3 has 14 amino acids. Germline V gene data show CDR1 as KGHSH and CDR2 as LQKENI. The CDR3 DNA follows: TGTGCCAGCTCACCACCCACAGAAAGTTATGGCTACACCTTC. Protein sequence: CASSPPTESYGYTF. Complete variable domain (other parts from reference TRBV18 and TRBJ1-2): NAGVMQNPRHLVRRRGQEARLRCSPMKGHSHVYWYRQLPEEGLKFMVYLQKENIIDESGMPKERFSAEFPKEGPSILRIQQVVRGDSAAYFCASSPPTESYGYTFGSGTRLTVV.

The chain links TRBV5-1 to TRBJ2-7, with TRBD1 matching 8 bases. The J segment lost 4 bases and the V segment lost 1 base, leaving 7 bases of the junction unmatched. Germline V gene lookup returns CDR1 SGHRS and CDR2 YFSETQ. The CDR3 has 15 residues. For the CDR3, the DNA is TGCGCCAGCAGCTTGATGGCAGGGGGCGCATACGAGCAGTACTTC. The encoded protein is CASSLMAGGAYEQYF.

With respect to this clone: Within the sample, other DNA sequences also encode this same CDR3. The rearrangement uses TRBV3-1 (or the pseudogene TRBV3-2) and TRBJ1-5; D unclear. This CDR3 contains 15 residues. V was pared by 1 base and J by 0 bases, with 7 bases between. Germline-derived CDR1 and CDR2 are LGHDT and YNNKEL (reference sequence). This CDR3 reads CASSQGLYSNQPQHF. The CDR3 DNA follows: TGTGCCAGCAGCCAAGGGCTATATAGCAATCAGCCCCAGCATTTT.

The chain recombines TRBV25-1 with TRBJ1-3; D possibly corresponds to TRBD1 (6 bases). The CDR3 sequence is 15 residues long. The germline V gene encodes CDR1 MGHDK and CDR2 SYGVNS. V lost 3 bases and J 4 bases, leaving 13 bases between the germline ends. CDR3 sequence: CASSESPGEGNTIYF. In DNA form, the CDR3 reads TGTGCCAGCAGTGAGTCCCCAGGGGAAGGAAACACCATATATTTT.